A single sample is the source of the 3 T cell receptor beta chains below, sequenced in a study of patients and donors after allogeneic stem cell transplantation. TCRdb re-called the RT-PCR reads through MiXCR, storing one row per CDR3 protein. Of approximately 140,000 distinct CDR3 sequences in the sample, over 30% were seen once. The sequenced sample was blood, either unsorted or a sorted T cell fraction (not recorded which). Source of these receptors: a human donor who was either an allogeneic HSCT recipient or a stem cell or donor lymphocyte infusion donor (not recorded which). It is not recorded whose cells these are; they may come from a transplant donor.

This clonotype was picked up a small number of times. The rearrangement links TRBV27 to TRBJ2-7; D is unclear. V lost 2 bases to trimming and J lost 0 bases, with 2 bases between them. The CDR3 length is 12 residues. In germline, CDR1 is MNHEY, CDR2 SMNVEV (reference sequence). CDR3 residues: CASSLPSYEQYF. The CDR3 bases are TGTGCCAGCAGTTTACCCTCCTACGAGCAGTACTTC.

The rearrangement uses TRBV21-1 and TRBJ2-7; the table's D call TRBD1 went unverified against the DNA. TRBV21-1 is labeled a pseudogene. This CDR3 has 16 residues. The CDR3 protein is CASSRDHRDGADEQYF. In DNA, the CDR3 is TGTGCCAGCAGCCGAGACCACCGGGACGGAGCGGACGAGCAGTACTTC.

In this sample, this clonotype turned up a few times. The chain couples TRBV4-2 to TRBJ1-1; the D is unclear. Trimming took 0 bases from V and 4 from J, leaving 12 bases between them. Germline CDR1 reads LGHNA; CDR2 reads YNFKEQ. The CDR3 sequence is 15 residues long. The CDR3 nucleotides are TGTGCCAGCAGCCAAGAAGCTCAGGTATTCACTGAAGCTTTCTTT. This codes for CASSQEAQVFTEAFF.